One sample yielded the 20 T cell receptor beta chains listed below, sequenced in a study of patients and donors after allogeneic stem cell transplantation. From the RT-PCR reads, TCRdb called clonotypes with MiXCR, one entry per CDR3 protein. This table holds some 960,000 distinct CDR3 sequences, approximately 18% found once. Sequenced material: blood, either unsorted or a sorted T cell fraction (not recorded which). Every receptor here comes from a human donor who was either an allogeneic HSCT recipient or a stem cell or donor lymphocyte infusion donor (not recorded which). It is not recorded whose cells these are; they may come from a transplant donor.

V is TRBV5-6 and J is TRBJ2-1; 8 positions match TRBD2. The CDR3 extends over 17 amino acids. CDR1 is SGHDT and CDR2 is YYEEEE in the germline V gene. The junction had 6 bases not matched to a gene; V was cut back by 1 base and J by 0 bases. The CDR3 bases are TGTGCCAGCAGCTTGAGGTTAGCGGGGAGCTCCTACAATGAGCAGTTCTTC. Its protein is CASSLRLAGSSYNEQFF.

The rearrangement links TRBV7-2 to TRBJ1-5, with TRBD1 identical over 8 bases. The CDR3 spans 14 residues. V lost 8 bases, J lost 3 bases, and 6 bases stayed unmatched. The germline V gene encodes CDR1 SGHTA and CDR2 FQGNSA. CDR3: CASGTGGPNQPQHF. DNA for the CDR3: TGTGCCAGCGGCACAGGGGGACCCAATCAGCCCCAGCATTTT.

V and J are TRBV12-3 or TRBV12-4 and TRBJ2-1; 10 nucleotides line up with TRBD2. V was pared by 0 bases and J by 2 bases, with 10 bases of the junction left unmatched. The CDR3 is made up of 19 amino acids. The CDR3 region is CASSLALSMGTSAYNEQFF. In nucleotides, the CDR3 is TGTGCCAGCAGTTTAGCGCTCTCCATGGGGACTAGCGCCTACAATGAGCAGTTCTTC.

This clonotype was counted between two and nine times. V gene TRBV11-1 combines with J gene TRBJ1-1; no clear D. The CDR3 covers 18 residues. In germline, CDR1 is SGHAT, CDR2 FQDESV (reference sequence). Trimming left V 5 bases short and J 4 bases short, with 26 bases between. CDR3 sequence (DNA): TGTGCCAGCAGCCCTCTTGTTGGGAGTGAAATCTGGGGCACTGAAGCTTTCTTT. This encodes CASSPLVGSEIWGTEAFF.

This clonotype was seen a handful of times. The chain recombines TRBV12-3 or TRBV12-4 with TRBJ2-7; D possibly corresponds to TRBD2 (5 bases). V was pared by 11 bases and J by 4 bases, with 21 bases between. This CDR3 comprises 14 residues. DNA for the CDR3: TGTGCCGTCTCCCGCGCGGGCAAAAGATACGAGCAGTACTTC. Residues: CAVSRAGKRYEQYF.

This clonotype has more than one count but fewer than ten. CDR3 DNA sequence: TGCGCCAGCAGCTTGGAGGAGGGGGACGGGAACACTGAAGCTTTCTTT. Its protein is CASSLEEGDGNTEAFF. The chain combines TRBV5-1 with TRBJ1-1; tentatively, D is TRBD1 (6 bases). This CDR3 has 16 residues. Per germline, CDR1 SGHRS and CDR2 YFSETQ. V lost 0 bases and J lost 1, with 13 bases in between.

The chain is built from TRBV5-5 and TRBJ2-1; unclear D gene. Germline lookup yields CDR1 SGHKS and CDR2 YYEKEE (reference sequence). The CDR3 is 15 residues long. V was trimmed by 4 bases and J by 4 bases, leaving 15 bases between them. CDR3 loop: CASSDKAPNYNEQFF. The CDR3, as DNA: TGTGCCAGCAGCGACAAAGCCCCGAATTACAATGAGCAGTTCTTC.

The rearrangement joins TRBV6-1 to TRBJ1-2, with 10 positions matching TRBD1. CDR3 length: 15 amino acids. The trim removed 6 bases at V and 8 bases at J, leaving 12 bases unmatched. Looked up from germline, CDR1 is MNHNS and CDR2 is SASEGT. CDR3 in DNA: TGTGCCAGCAGCGAACTCCTCCGGGACAGGGGAGGCTACACCTTC. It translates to CASSELLRDRGGYTF.

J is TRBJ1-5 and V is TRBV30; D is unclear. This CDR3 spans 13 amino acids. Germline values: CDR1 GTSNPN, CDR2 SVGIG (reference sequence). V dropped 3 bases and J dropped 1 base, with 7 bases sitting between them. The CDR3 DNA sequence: TGTGCCTGGAGCGGGGAAAGCAATCAGCCCCAGCATTTT. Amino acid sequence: CAWSGESNQPQHF.

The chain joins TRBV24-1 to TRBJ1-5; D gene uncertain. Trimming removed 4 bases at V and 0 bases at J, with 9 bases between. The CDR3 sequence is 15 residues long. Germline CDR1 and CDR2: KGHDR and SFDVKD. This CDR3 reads CATSDPSYSNQPQHF. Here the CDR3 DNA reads TGTGCCACCAGTGACCCGAGTTATAGCAATCAGCCCCAGCATTTT.

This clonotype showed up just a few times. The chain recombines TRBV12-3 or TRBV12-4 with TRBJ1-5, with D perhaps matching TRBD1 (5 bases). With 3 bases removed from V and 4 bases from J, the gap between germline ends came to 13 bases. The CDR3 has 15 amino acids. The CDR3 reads CASSLGLSRNQPQHF. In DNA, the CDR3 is TGTGCCAGCAGTTTGGGGCTATCACGAAATCAGCCCCAGCATTTT.

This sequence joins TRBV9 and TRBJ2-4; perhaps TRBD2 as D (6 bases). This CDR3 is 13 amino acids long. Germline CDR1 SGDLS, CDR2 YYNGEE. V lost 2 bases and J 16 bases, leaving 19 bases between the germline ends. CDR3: CASSVICGDCYYF. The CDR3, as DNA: TGTGCCAGCAGCGTCATATGCGGGGACTGCTACTACTTC.

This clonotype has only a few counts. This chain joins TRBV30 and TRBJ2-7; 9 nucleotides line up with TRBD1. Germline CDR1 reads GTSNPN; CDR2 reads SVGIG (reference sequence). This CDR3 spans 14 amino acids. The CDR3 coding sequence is TGTGCTGGGGCGGCACAGGGGGCAACCTACGAGCAGTACTTC. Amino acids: CAGAAQGATYEQYF. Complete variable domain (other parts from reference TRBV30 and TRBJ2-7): SQTIHQWPATLVQPVGSPLSLECTVEGTSNPNLYWYRQAAGRGLQLLFYSVGIGQISSEVPQNLSASRPQDRQFILSSKKLLLSDSGFYLCAGAAQGATYEQYFGPGTRLTVT.

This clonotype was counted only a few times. The CDR3 sequence is CASSFGGRNADEQFF. The CDR3 DNA follows: TGTGCCAGCAGCTTCGGCGGGAGGAACGCCGATGAGCAGTTCTTC. The chain links TRBV7-9 to TRBJ2-1, with TRBD2 matching over 8 bases. With 3 bases clipped from V and 8 bases from J, the junction kept 9 bases outside the gene matches. CDR1 is SEHNR, CDR2 FQNEAQ, per germline (reference sequence). The CDR3 consists of 15 residues.

The CDR3 loop reads CASSYRGSSGANVLTF. As DNA, the CDR3 is TGTGCCAGCAGTTACAGGGGCAGCTCTGGGGCCAACGTCCTGACTTTC. The V call is TRBV6-2 or TRBV6-3, the J call TRBJ2-6, with a tentative D call TRBD1 (5 bases). Germline assignment: CDR1 MNHEY and CDR2 SVGEGT. The CDR3 runs 16 residues. Trimming removed 2 bases from V and 0 bases from J, with 8 bases in between.

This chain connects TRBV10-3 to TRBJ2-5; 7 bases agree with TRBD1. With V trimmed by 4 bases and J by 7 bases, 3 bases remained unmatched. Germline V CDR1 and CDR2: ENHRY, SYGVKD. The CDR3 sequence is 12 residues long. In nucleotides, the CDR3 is TGTGCCATCAGTGGGGCAGGGGGGACCCAGTACTTC. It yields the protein CAISGAGGTQYF.

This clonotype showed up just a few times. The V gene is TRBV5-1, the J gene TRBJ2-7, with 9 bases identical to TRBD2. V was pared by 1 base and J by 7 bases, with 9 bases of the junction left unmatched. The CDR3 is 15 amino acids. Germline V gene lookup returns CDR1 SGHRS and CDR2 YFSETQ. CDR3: CASSLRIAGVGEQYF. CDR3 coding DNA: TGCGCCAGCAGCTTGCGTATAGCGGGAGTAGGGGAGCAGTACTTC.

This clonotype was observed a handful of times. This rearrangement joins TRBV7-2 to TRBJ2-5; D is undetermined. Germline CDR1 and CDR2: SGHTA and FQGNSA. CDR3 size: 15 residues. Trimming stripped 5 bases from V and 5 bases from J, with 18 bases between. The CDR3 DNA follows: TGTGCCAGCAGCCCCTCGTCGGGTGGGGTGGAGACCCAGTACTTC. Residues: CASSPSSGGVETQYF.

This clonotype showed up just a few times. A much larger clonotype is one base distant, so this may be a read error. This CDR3 reads CASSLNADTQYF. For the CDR3, the DNA is TGTGCCAGCAGCTTAAACGCAGATACGCAGTATTTT. The rearrangement joins TRBV11-1 to TRBJ2-3; D not certain. This CDR3 comprises 12 residues. Germline V gene data show CDR1 as SGHAT and CDR2 as FQDESV (reference sequence). Trimming removed 2 bases at V and 4 bases at J, with 4 bases between.

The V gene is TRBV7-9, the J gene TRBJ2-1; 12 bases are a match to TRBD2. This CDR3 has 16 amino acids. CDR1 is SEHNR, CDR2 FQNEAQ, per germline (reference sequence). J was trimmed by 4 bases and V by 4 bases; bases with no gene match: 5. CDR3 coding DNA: TGTGCCAGCAGCTCCCTAACTAGCGGGAGGTACAATGAGCAGTTCTTC. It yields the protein CASSSLTSGRYNEQFF.